This T cell receptor (beta chain) was sequenced during a study of blood T cell repertoires in COVID-19. For the study at large: The United States, Italy and Spain were the sources of the acute and convalescent COVID-19 samples.

Germline CDR1 and CDR2: WNHNN and SYGVQD (reference sequence). The CDR3 totals 13 residues. The V end lost 4 bases, the J end lost 6 bases, and 9 bases lay between the germline ends. In the study's own analysis: By means of reference gene primer amplification, nucleated cell counts were estimated. TCRdb's table, derived via immunoSEQ multiplex PCR, lists solely in-frame clones and lacks some. The D gene and trimming were derived from the DNA, and the V and J assignments and clone size from that table. Seen here are about 110,000 clones, less than 75% observed once, and the top ten hold 1.8%. The chain links TRBV10-1 to TRBJ2-2; D remains unclear. Sequencing was carried out using peripheral blood. The receptor's source is a woman in her 40s with acute or convalescent COVID-19. The DNA of the CDR3 is TGCGCCAGCAGTGCCTACTTGGCCGGGGAGCTGTTTTTT. Amino acids: CASSAYLAGELFF.